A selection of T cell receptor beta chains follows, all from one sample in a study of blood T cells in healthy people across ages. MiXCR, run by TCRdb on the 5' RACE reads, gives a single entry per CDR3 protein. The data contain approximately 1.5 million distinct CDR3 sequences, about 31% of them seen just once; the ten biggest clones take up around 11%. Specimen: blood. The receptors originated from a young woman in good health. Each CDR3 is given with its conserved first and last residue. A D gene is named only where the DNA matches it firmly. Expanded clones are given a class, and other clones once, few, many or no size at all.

TGTGCCAGTAGTATCGGGACAGACAACTACGAGCAGTACTTC	CASSIGTDNYEQYF	.	TRBD1	TRBV19	TRBJ2-7
TGTGCCAGCACCGGGGACCTCTACGAGCAGTACTTC	CASTGDLYEQYF	many	.	TRBV12-3/TRBV12-4	TRBJ2-7
TGTGCCAGCAGTTTCAGCTCCCCTAGGGACGAGCAGTACTTC	CASSFSSPRDEQYF	.	.	TRBV28	TRBJ2-7
TGTGCCAGCAGCCACGACAGGGCCGTGAGCGGGGCCAACGTCCTGACTTTC	CASSHDRAVSGANVLTF	.	TRBD1	TRBV13	TRBJ2-6
TGCAGTGCTAGATCCAGAGAGTCCTACGAGCAGTACTTC	CSARSRESYEQYF	.	.	TRBV20-1	TRBJ2-7
TGCAGTGCTACTCCAAGGGACGCTCATAGAGCAGATACGCAGTATTTT	CSATPRDAHRADTQYF	many	.	TRBV20-1	TRBJ2-3
TGTGCCAGCACCCAAGGGGGCGGGGAGACCCAGTACTTC	CASTQGGGETQYF	.	TRBD1	TRBV7-6	TRBJ2-5
TGTGCCAGCAGTTTAGCGGGGGTCGGCTATGGCTACACCTTC	CASSLAGVGYGYTF	many	.	TRBV12-3/TRBV12-4	TRBJ1-2
TGTGCCTGCAGCCAAGGTCCGCGGGGGGTGCGCGAGCAGTACTTC	CACSQGPRGVREQYF	.	TRBD2	TRBV3-1	TRBJ2-7
TGTGCCAGCAGCCCCACGTGGGGGCGGAATGAGCAGTTCTTC	CASSPTWGRNEQFF	many	.	TRBV11-2	TRBJ2-1
TGTACCATCAGTGATACGGAGACCCAGTACTTC	CTISDTETQYF	few	.	TRBV10-3	TRBJ2-5
TGCGCCAGCAGCTTGGTACAGGCCCTCCGACGGAATGTGCAGTTCTTC	CASSLVQALRRNVQFF	.	.	TRBV5-1	TRBJ2-1
TGCAGCTCCTCGCCCCTGTCACCATACAATGAGCAGTTCTTC	CSSSPLSPYNEQFF	many	.	TRBV29-1	TRBJ2-1
TGCAGTGCTAGGAACGTAAACCAAGAGACCCAGTACTTC	CSARNVNQETQYF	many	.	TRBV20-1	TRBJ2-5
TGTGCCAGCAGCCAAGATCCCGGACATAGGGGTACTGAAGCTTTCTTT	CASSQDPGHRGTEAFF	few	.	TRBV3-1	TRBJ1-1
TGTGCCAGCAGCTTTAAGCTAGCTGACACCGGGGAGCGGTTTTTT	CASSFKLADTGERFF	.	.	TRBV7-2	TRBJ2-2
TGTGCCAGCTCGCCGGGGAGCTCCTATAATTCACCCCTCCACTTT	CASSPGSSYNSPLHF	.	.	TRBV18	TRBJ1-6
TGTGCCAGCAGCCTCGGGGGGGCAAGGTCCATGGAGACCCAGTACTTC	CASSLGGARSMETQYF	.	TRBD2	TRBV3-1	TRBJ2-5
TGTGCCAGCAGCTTAACTAACGGGAGGTACGAGCAGTTCTTC	CASSLTNGRYEQFF	.	TRBD2	TRBV7-8	TRBJ2-1
TGCAGTGCTATGGGACAGGGGCACGAGCAGTACTTC	CSAMGQGHEQYF	.	TRBD1	TRBV20-1	TRBJ2-7
TGTGCCAGCAGTGCCACTCTTGTCAATGAGCAGTTCTTC	CASSATLVNEQFF	.	.	TRBV6-2/TRBV6-3	TRBJ2-1
TGTGCCAGCAGTGAGGACGTCGATGCGAGTGAGCAGTACTTC	CASSEDVDASEQYF	.	.	TRBV2	TRBJ2-5
TGCAGCGTTGAATTGCCATCACCCACCCAAGAGACCCAGTACTTC	CSVELPSPTQETQYF	many	.	TRBV29-1	TRBJ2-5
TGTGCCAGCAGCCGGGGACTGGAGCAGTTCTTC	CASSRGLEQFF	few	.	TRBV12-3/TRBV12-4	TRBJ2-1
TGTGCCAGCAGCCCAATCGTAACGGGAGAGCAGTACTTC	CASSPIVTGEQYF	.	.	TRBV7-9	TRBJ2-5
TGTGCCAGCAGTTTAAGGGGCCCAGGCTGTGGCTACACCTTC	CASSLRGPGCGYTF	.	.	TRBV27	TRBJ1-2
TGTGCCAGCACCCACTCACGGAGCGGGAGATTGGTCGGCGAGCAGTACTTC	CASTHSRSGRLVGEQYF	.	TRBD2	TRBV28	TRBJ2-7
TGTGCCAGCAGCTTTAGTACGAGTCAGCCCCAGCATTTT	CASSFSTSQPQHF	.	.	TRBV7-2	TRBJ1-5
TGCAGTGCCCCGGGACAGGGATACATTCAGTACTTC	CSAPGQGYIQYF	many	TRBD1	TRBV20-1	TRBJ2-4
TGTGCCAGCAGCGCACAGGGGAACGAGCAGTACTTC	CASSAQGNEQYF	many	TRBD1	TRBV9	TRBJ2-7
TGCGCCAGCAGCCAAACAGGGGGCAGTGGCTACACCTTC	CASSQTGGSGYTF	many	TRBD1	TRBV4-1	TRBJ1-2
TGTGCCAGCAGCGACAGGGTAGTACACGAGCAGTACTTC	CASSDRVVHEQYF	.	TRBD1	TRBV6-5	TRBJ2-7
TGCGCCAGCAGCCCCTCAGGGTGGGCCGGGGAGCTGTTTTTT	CASSPSGWAGELFF	few	.	TRBV5-1	TRBJ2-2
TGTGCCAGCAGCACGCTAGCGGGAGGCGGCACAGATACGCAGTATTTT	CASSTLAGGGTDTQYF	few	TRBD2	TRBV7-3	TRBJ2-3
TGCGCCAGCAGCCCTCATCGCCCGGGGGGGAGTTACGAGCAGTACTTC	CASSPHRPGGSYEQYF	few	TRBD2	TRBV4-1	TRBJ2-7
TGTGCCACCAGTGATTTAACCCGTAGGGATGGCTACACCTTC	CATSDLTRRDGYTF	.	.	TRBV24-1	TRBJ1-2
TGCAGTGCTAGGCAACCGGGACAGGGCTTTGGCTACACCTTC	CSARQPGQGFGYTF	.	TRBD1	TRBV20-1	TRBJ1-2
TGTGCCACCAAAATAGCGGGAGCCTACGAGCAGTACTTC	CATKIAGAYEQYF	few	TRBD2	TRBV6-5	TRBJ2-7
TGTGCCAGCAGCCCGACGTTAGGCGGGACCCAGTACTTC	CASSPTLGGTQYF	few	.	TRBV3-1	TRBJ2-5
TGTGCCAGCAGCCAACACAGGGGAGTGGATACGCAGTATTTT	CASSQHRGVDTQYF	few	TRBD1	TRBV3-1	TRBJ2-3
TGTGCCAGCAGCCAAGATCTCGGGGACAGGGGCAGGGCTCAGTTCTTC	CASSQDLGDRGRAQFF	few	TRBD1	TRBV3-1	TRBJ2-1
TGTGCCAGCAGCTTAGCGGCGACAATGAAGAACACTGAAGCTTTCTTT	CASSLAATMKNTEAFF	.	.	TRBV11-1	TRBJ1-1
TGTGCCAGCAGTCTTGGACCGATTACGGGGACCCAGTACTTC	CASSLGPITGTQYF	few	.	TRBV12-3/TRBV12-4	TRBJ2-5